The T cell receptor beta chain described here comes from a study of identical twins. With regard to this clonotype: Its matching antigen is unknown.

Study-wide findings and caveats: Beta out-of-frame sequences displayed a weaker excess of sharing between twins. The study drew conclusions from cross-sectional statistical analysis, not from following the same donors.

The CDR3 length is 12 residues. V was cut by 5 bases and J by 9 bases, with 11 bases left in between. Germline values: CDR1 MDHEN, CDR2 SYDVKM. Using its own MiXCR run on the 5' RACE reads, TCRdb lists one record per CDR3 protein. In the table there are 420,000 or so distinct CDR3 sequences, roughly 18% of which are singletons. This TCR derives from a man between 45 and 60 years old in good health. Sequenced material: naive T cells sorted from blood. The genes are TRBV28 and TRBJ2-1; maybe TRBD1 (6 bases). CDR3 nucleotide sequence: TGTGCCAGCAGTGACAGCAGGGGTGAGCAGTTCTTC. Translated, it gives CASSDSRGEQFF. Drawing the rest from reference TRBV28 and TRBJ2-1, the complete variable domain is DVKVTQSSRYLVKRTGEKVFLECVQDMDHENMFWYRQDPGLGLRLIYFSYDVKMKEKGDIPEGYSVSREKKERFSLILESASTNQTSMYLCASSDSRGEQFFGPGTRLTVL.